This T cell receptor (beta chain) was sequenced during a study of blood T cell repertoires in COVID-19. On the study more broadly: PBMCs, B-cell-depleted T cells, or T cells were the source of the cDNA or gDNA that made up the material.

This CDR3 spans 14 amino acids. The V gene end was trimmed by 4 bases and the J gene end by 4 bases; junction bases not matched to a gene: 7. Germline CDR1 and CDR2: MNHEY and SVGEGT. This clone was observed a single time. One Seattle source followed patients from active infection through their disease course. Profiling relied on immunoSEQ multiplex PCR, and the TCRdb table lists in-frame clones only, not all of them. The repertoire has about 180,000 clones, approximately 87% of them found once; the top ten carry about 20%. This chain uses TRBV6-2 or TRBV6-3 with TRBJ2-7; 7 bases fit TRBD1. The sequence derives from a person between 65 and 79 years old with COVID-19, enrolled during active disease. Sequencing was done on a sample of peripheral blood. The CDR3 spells CASSSHRGQYEQYF. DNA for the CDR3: TGTGCCAGCAGTTCTCACAGGGGCCAGTACGAGCAGTACTTC.